One and the same sample provided the 28 T cell receptor beta chains below, sequenced in a study of regulatory T cells in long-lasting Graves disease. Time point reported: persistent/refractory GD, antithyroid drugs over 5 years with positive TRAb. From RNA extracted from PBMCs, the TCR library was made. Building the TCR beta libraries relied on iRepertoire HTBI primers, and CDR3 regions underwent Arm-PCR. One entry per CDR3 protein results from TCRdb running MiXCR on the multiplex PCR reads. Of about 470,000 distinct CDR3 sequences detected, 20% to 25% appear once; the ten largest clones hold roughly 7%. Sequenced material: peripheral blood mononuclear cells (PBMCs), taken when the disease was refractory, from a patient treated with antithyroid drugs. These TCRs come from a female donor with Graves disease.

Ten or more counts support this clonotype. V gene TRBV27 combines with J gene TRBJ2-7; D is undetermined. CDR3 length: 16 residues. V lost 5 bases and J 0 bases, leaving 17 bases between the germline ends. Germline V gene sequence: CDR1 MNHEY, CDR2 SMNVEV (reference sequence). DNA for the CDR3: TGTGCCAGCAGTCCAACTCCGACCGATAGCTCCTACGAGCAGTACTTC. Translation gives CASSPTPTDSSYEQYF.

In this sample, this clonotype turned up a few times. The chain combines TRBV14 with TRBJ1-1; 8 bases are shared with TRBD1. CDR3 length: 14 amino acids. Trimming removed 0 bases from V and 7 bases from J; junction bases left unmatched: 4. Germline CDR1 and CDR2: SGHDN and FVKESK. CDR3 nucleotides: TGTGCCAGCAGCCAAGATACAGGGGGTATTGAAGCTTTCTTT. It encodes CASSQDTGGIEAFF.

This clonotype came up once. This chain joins TRBV7-2 and TRBJ2-1; TRBD2 agrees at 8 bases. In germline, CDR1 is SGHTA, CDR2 FQGNSA. The CDR3 is 14 residues long. Trimming cost V 5 bases and J 9 bases; bases outside gene matches: 9. Here the CDR3 reads CASSPGLGFVEQFF. As DNA, the CDR3 is TGTGCCAGCAGCCCGGGACTAGGGTTTGTTGAGCAGTTCTTC.

The chain couples TRBV19 to TRBJ1-5; D remains unclear. This CDR3 is built from 16 residues. The V end was cut by 6 bases, the J end by 0 bases, with 15 bases between. Germline V CDR1 and CDR2: LNHDA, SQIVND (reference sequence). In nucleotides, the CDR3 is TGTGCCAGTAGAAAAGGAAGGTGGAGTAGCAATCAGCCCCAGCATTTT. Amino acid sequence: CASRKGRWSSNQPQHF.

This clonotype appeared a few times. The V call is TRBV20-1, the J call TRBJ2-1; TRBD2 aligns across 7 bases. V was pared by 0 bases and J by 8 bases, with 10 bases of the junction left unmatched. The germline V gene has CDR1 DFQATT and CDR2 SNEGSKA (reference sequence). The CDR3 is made up of 15 amino acids. The CDR3 spells CSARDRSGLVHEQFF. In DNA form, the CDR3 reads TGCAGTGCTAGAGACCGGTCAGGACTAGTTCATGAGCAGTTCTTC.

This clonotype was picked up many times. This chain joins TRBV28 and TRBJ2-7; the D gene is possibly TRBD1 (5 bases). This CDR3 region has 11 residues. Germline V gives CDR1 MDHEN, CDR2 SYDVKM. V lost 8 bases and J 7 bases, leaving 12 bases between the germline ends. The CDR3, as DNA: TGTGCCAGCCGCTCAGGGTGGGAGCAGTACTTC. The encoded protein is CASRSGWEQYF.

The sample holds many counts of this clonotype. This chain uses TRBV11-2 with TRBJ2-5; D might be TRBD1 (5 bases). V was trimmed by 3 bases and J by 4 bases, leaving 12 bases between them. The CDR3 has 14 amino acids. Germline CDR1 and CDR2: SGHAT and FQNNGV. The CDR3 region has the DNA TGTGCCAGCAGCTTGTCGGCAGGGTCAGAGACCCAGTACTTC. It encodes CASSLSAGSETQYF.

This clonotype was found many times. CDR3 region: CASSPPGELFF. The DNA for the CDR3 is TGTGCCAGCAGCCCCCCCGGGGAGCTGTTTTTT. The rearrangement joins TRBV12-3 or TRBV12-4 to TRBJ2-2; D is uncertain. This CDR3 has 11 residues. The V gene lost 6 bases and the J gene lost 6 bases, with 5 bases spanning the gap.

This clonotype was counted ten times or more. The chain has TRBV2 and TRBJ1-2; TRBD1 might be the D (6 bases). The V and J ends lost 6 bases and 4 bases respectively, with 18 bases between them. This CDR3 contains 15 residues. Germline lookup yields CDR1 SNHLY and CDR2 FYNNEI. CDR3 nucleotides: TGTGCCAGCAGCGCGGACAGATCGGAGATCTATGGCTACACCTTC. This codes for CASSADRSEIYGYTF.

The V gene is TRBV20-1, the J gene TRBJ2-2; D remains unclear. Per the germline V gene, CDR1 is DFQATT and CDR2 is SNEGSKA (reference sequence). V lost 3 bases to trimming and J lost 5 bases, with 13 bases between them. The CDR3 spans 14 residues. CDR3 amino acids: CSASLQTGTGELFF. The CDR3 DNA sequence: TGCAGTGCTAGCCTCCAGACTGGAACCGGGGAGCTGTTTTTT.

The chain has TRBV30 and TRBJ1-3, with a possible D match to TRBD1 (5 bases). Per germline, CDR1 GTSNPN and CDR2 SVGIG (reference sequence). With 3 bases removed from V and 8 bases from J, the gap between germline ends came to 14 bases. The CDR3 contains 13 residues. The CDR3 region is CAWRGDTPHTIYF. The CDR3 nucleotides read TGTGCCTGGAGAGGGGATACCCCTCACACCATATATTTT.

Regarding this clonotype: The junction differs from germline at one of its ends, possibly a read error. The chain employs TRBV16 and TRBJ1-5; D is uncertain. The CDR3 spans 14 residues. CDR1 is KGHSY, CDR2 FQNENV, per germline. CDR3 protein: CASSQPGGNQPQHF. The CDR3 nucleotides read TGCGCCAGCAGCCAACCGGGAGGCAATCAGCCCCAGCATTTT.

Regarding this clonotype: The junction does not match germline at one end; this may be a read error. The genes are TRBV5-1 and TRBJ2-2; D may be TRBD2 (6 bases). This CDR3 has 16 amino acids. Germline V gene lookup returns CDR1 SGHRS and CDR2 YFSETQ. The DNA of the CDR3 is TGCGCCAGCAGCAACGGACTACAACCTAACACCGGGGGGCTGTTTTTT. Amino acids: CASSNGLQPNTGGLFF.

The chain carries TRBV5-1 and TRBJ1-1; the D is unclear. The CDR3 has 16 amino acids. The germline V and J ends were trimmed by 3 bases and 0 bases, with 15 bases remaining between them. Germline assignment: CDR1 SGHRS and CDR2 YFSETQ. CDR3 region: CASSYPTGEMNTEAFF. The CDR3, as DNA: TGCGCCAGCAGCTACCCGACGGGCGAGATGAACACTGAAGCTTTCTTT.

This clonotype was observed a few times. The genes are TRBV20-1 and TRBJ2-1; 9 bases match TRBD2. V lost 0 bases, J lost 7 bases, and 7 bases stayed unmatched. The CDR3 is 15 residues long. Germline V gene data show CDR1 as DFQATT and CDR2 as SNEGSKA (reference sequence). The CDR3 bases are TGCAGTGCTAGAGATCTGGCGGGAGGGATGAATGAGCAGTTCTTC. It is translated as CSARDLAGGMNEQFF.

This clonotype was observed many times. The V gene is TRBV7-9, the J gene TRBJ2-5; TRBD1 might be the D (5 bases). The CDR3 totals 15 residues. V was trimmed by 1 base and J by 2 bases, leaving 11 bases between them. Looked up from germline, CDR1 is SEHNR and CDR2 is FQNEAQ (reference sequence). CDR3 loop: CASSLGLTEQETQYF. CDR3 coding DNA: TGTGCCAGCAGCTTAGGACTGACAGAGCAAGAGACCCAGTACTTC.

This clonotype was seen just once. A junction boundary mismatches the germline segment, possibly from a read error. The CDR3, as DNA: TGTGCCAGCGGCTTACAAGGGACAGGGAGCTCCTACGAGCAGTACTTC. It encodes CASGLQGTGSSYEQYF. The chain joins TRBV7-8 to TRBJ2-7, with 9 bases lining up with TRBD1. The CDR3 covers 16 residues. Germline V lookup: CDR1 SGHVS, CDR2 FQNEAQ.

The J gene is TRBJ2-3, the V gene TRBV24-1; 10 bases fit TRBD2. Losses at the gene ends were 3 bases for V and 2 bases for J; bases not matched to a gene: 4. Germline V gene data show CDR1 as KGHDR and CDR2 as SFDVKD. There are 16 residues in the CDR3. The CDR3: CATSDPLAGNTDTQYF. The CDR3 region has the DNA TGTGCCACCAGTGATCCACTAGCGGGGAACACAGATACGCAGTATTTT.

The rearrangement uses TRBV19 and TRBJ2-5, with D hard to call. The CDR3 spans 11 residues. Germline assignment: CDR1 LNHDA and CDR2 SQIVND (reference sequence). Trimming shortened V by 6 bases and J by 5 bases, and 7 bases separated the two germline ends. CDR3 protein: CASSTGETQYF. CDR3 nucleotide sequence: TGTGCCAGTAGCACTGGGGAGACCCAGTACTTC.

This clonotype appeared a single time. The chain is built from TRBV14 and TRBJ2-7; D is unresolved. Germline loops: CDR1 SGHDN, CDR2 FVKESK. Trimming left V 4 bases short and J 3 bases short, with 10 bases between. CDR3 length: 13 amino acids. The CDR3 loop reads CASSPLGRYEQYF. The CDR3 DNA sequence: TGTGCCAGCAGCCCCCTTGGGCGCTACGAGCAGTACTTC. Combining the CDR3 with reference TRBV14 and TRBJ2-7 gives the whole variable domain EAGVTQFPSHSVIEKGQTVTLRCDPISGHDNLYWYRRVMGKEIKFLLHFVKESKQDESGMPNNRFLAERTGGTYSTLKVQPAELEDSGVYFCASSPLGRYEQYFGPGTRLTVT.

This clonotype was detected ten times or more. As DNA, the CDR3 is TGTGCCAGCAGTGAAGTTAGGGTGCACGATGGCTACACCTTC. Its translation: CASSEVRVHDGYTF. The chain combines TRBV2 with TRBJ1-2; D gene unclear. The CDR3 loop spans 14 amino acids. V lost 1 base and J 6 bases, leaving 12 bases between the germline ends. Germline CDR1 reads SNHLY; CDR2 reads FYNNEI.

This clonotype was counted a few times. This rearrangement joins TRBV28 to TRBJ2-7; TRBD1 matches at 11 bases. CDR1 and CDR2 (germline): MDHEN, SYDVKM. The CDR3 loop spans 15 amino acids. J gave up 4 bases and V 5 bases, and 7 bases lay outside the gene matches. CDR3 in DNA: TGTGCCAGCAGTACTCCGGGACAGGGGGGGTACGAGCAGTACTTC. This translates into CASSTPGQGGYEQYF.

This clonotype was picked up many times. The V gene is TRBV12-3 or TRBV12-4, the J gene TRBJ1-4, with a tentative D call TRBD1 (5 bases). The V and J ends lost 3 bases and 8 bases respectively, with 10 bases between them. This CDR3 comprises 13 residues. DNA for the CDR3: TGTGCCAGCAGTTTTCAGGGACTGGAAAAACTGTTTTTT. Its protein is CASSFQGLEKLFF.

This clonotype has only a few counts. V and J are TRBV20-1 and TRBJ2-7; D gene uncertain. V was pared by 0 bases and J by 3 bases, with 9 bases between. The CDR3 has 13 residues. CDR1 is DFQATT and CDR2 is SNEGSKA in the germline V gene (reference sequence). Here the CDR3 reads CSARDAVSYEQYF. CDR3 nucleotides: TGCAGTGCTAGAGATGCAGTTAGCTACGAGCAGTACTTC.

This clonotype has at least ten counts. The chain combines TRBV9 with TRBJ2-5, with 7 positions matching TRBD2. CDR1 SGDLS and CDR2 YYNGEE come from the germline V gene. This CDR3 is 16 amino acids long. The J segment lost 0 bases and the V segment lost 4 bases, leaving 9 bases of the junction unmatched. The CDR3 reads CASSPSGTAYQETQYF. CDR3 DNA: TGTGCCAGCAGCCCGAGCGGGACTGCGTACCAAGAGACCCAGTACTTC.

About this clonotype itself: A much larger clone differs from this one at a single base, so this may be a read error. The chain links TRBV28 to TRBJ1-1; 7 nucleotides align to TRBD1. CDR3 length: 16 amino acids. Germline loops: CDR1 MDHEN, CDR2 SYDVKM. The CDR3 coding sequence is TGTGCCAGCAATTTATTTAAGACAGGGACGAACACTGAAGCTTTCTTT. Its protein product is CASNLFKTGTNTEAFF.

The chain carries TRBV27 and TRBJ2-7; possibly TRBD2 for D (6 bases). The CDR3 totals 15 residues. Germline CDR1 reads MNHEY; CDR2 reads SMNVEV (reference sequence). Trimming left V 6 bases short and J 3 bases short, with 18 bases between. CDR3 protein: CASRTSPLAFYEQYF. The CDR3 bases are TGTGCCAGCAGGACGAGTCCCCTAGCGTTCTACGAGCAGTACTTC.

The chain combines TRBV27 with TRBJ2-5, with D perhaps assigned TRBD1 or TRBD2 (7 bases each). Germline V gene data show CDR1 as MNHEY and CDR2 as SMNVEV (reference sequence). V was trimmed by 7 bases and J by 2 bases, leaving 20 bases between them. There are 16 residues in the CDR3. The CDR3 here is CASKGGGNTIQETQYF. The DNA of the CDR3 is TGTGCCAGCAAGGGAGGGGGCAACACTATTCAAGAGACCCAGTACTTC.